This TCR beta chain stems from a study of technical replicates of blood from several donors. This table comes from immunoSEQ multiplex PCR, and its TCRdb copy is limited to in-frame clones, with some not included. The sample holds about 80,000 clones; less than 98% are singletons and the top ten take approximately 0.18%. Trimming stripped 3 bases from V and 2 bases from J, with 6 bases between. Germline V CDR1 and CDR2: SGHRS, YFSETQ. CDR3 length: 13 residues. This receptor was taken from a human donor in good health. Sequenced material: T cells isolated from PBMCs. The chain joins TRBV5-1 to TRBJ1-3; no reliable D call. The CDR3 nucleotides read TGCGCCAGCAGCTCGGAGGCTGGAAACACCATATATTTT. It yields the protein CASSSEAGNTIYF.